The 6 T cell receptor beta chains below were found in one sample sequenced in a study of blood T cell repertoires in COVID-19. The table came from immunoSEQ multiplex PCR; TCRdb's copy has only in-frame clones and leaves some out. The sample contains about 90,000 clones, about 81% of which appear only once. Input material: peripheral blood. The receptors come from a human donor in a cohort sampled during active COVID-19.

V and J are TRBV11-1 and TRBJ2-3; 8 bases fit TRBD1. Trimming removed 3 bases from V and 5 bases from J; junction bases left unmatched: 1. In germline, CDR1 is SGHAT, CDR2 FQDESV (reference sequence). The CDR3 is 13 residues long. The CDR3 sequence is CASSLTGVDTQYF. The CDR3 nucleotides read TGTGCCAGCAGCTTGACAGGGGTAGATACGCAGTATTTT.

The V call is TRBV5-1, the J call TRBJ2-1; TRBD2 matches 13 bases. CDR3 length equals 17 residues. V gave up 4 bases and J gave up 7 bases; unmatched junction bases: 11. Germline values: CDR1 SGHRS, CDR2 YFSETQ. The chain's CDR3 is CASSGTSGAGGWNEQFF. The CDR3 DNA sequence: TGCGCCAGCAGCGGGACTAGCGGGGCCGGTGGATGGAATGAGCAGTTCTTC. The complete variable domain, with remaining parts taken from reference TRBV5-1 and TRBJ2-1, reads KAGVTQTPRYLIKTRGQQVTLSCSPISGHRSVSWYQQTPGQGLQFLFEYFSETQRNKGNFPGRFSGRQFSNSRSEMNVSTLELGDSALYLCASSGTSGAGGWNEQFFGPGTRLTVL.

V gene TRBV5-1 combines with J gene TRBJ1-3; no clear D. The CDR3 sequence is 14 residues long. V lost 5 bases and J lost 4, with 13 bases in between. Per germline, CDR1 SGHRS and CDR2 YFSETQ. DNA of the CDR3: TGCGCCAGCAGGCCTTTGGAGGCGGGAAACACCATATATTTT. Protein product: CASRPLEAGNTIYF. The entire variable domain, with the rest obtained from reference TRBV5-1 and TRBJ1-3, is as follows: KAGVTQTPRYLIKTRGQQVTLSCSPISGHRSVSWYQQTPGQGLQFLFEYFSETQRNKGNFPGRFSGRQFSNSRSEMNVSTLELGDSALYLCASRPLEAGNTIYFGEGSWLTVV.

The J gene is TRBJ1-1, the V gene TRBV2; perhaps TRBD1 as D (6 bases). Trimming cost V 11 bases and J 4 bases, with 14 bases left between them. This CDR3 contains 12 residues. Germline values: CDR1 SNHLY, CDR2 FYNNEI. The chain's CDR3 is CARRGGATEAFF. In nucleotides, the CDR3 is TGTGCCCGACGGGGGGGGGCCACTGAAGCTTTCTTT.

The V call is TRBV27, the J call TRBJ1-1, with TRBD1 identical over 7 bases. The junction had 17 bases not matched to a gene; V was cut back by 5 bases and J by 5 bases. The CDR3 loop spans 17 amino acids. In germline, CDR1 is MNHEY, CDR2 SMNVEV (reference sequence). CDR3 nucleotide sequence: TGTGCCAGCAGTCCGCCCCAACAGGGGACTCGGACAACTGAAGCTTTCTTT. Translation gives CASSPPQQGTRTTEAFF.

This clone was detected only a few times. The chain has TRBV11-2 and TRBJ1-4; D call uncertain. The germline gives CDR1 SGHAT, CDR2 FQNNGV. The CDR3 runs to 14 residues. V was cut by 3 bases and J by 6 bases, with 11 bases left in between. CDR3 residues: CASSFRTWDEKLFF. CDR3 sequence (DNA): TGTGCCAGCAGCTTTCGGACTTGGGATGAAAAACTGTTTTTT.